A selection of T cell receptor beta chains follows, all from one sample in a study of blood T cell repertoires in COVID-19. Method: immunoSEQ multiplex PCR; TCRdb's copy keeps in-frame clones and lacks some. This sample has about 260,000 clones, with approximately 90% found just once. The sequenced sample was peripheral blood. The source of these receptors is a woman in her thirties or forties with acute or convalescent COVID-19. The CDR3 runs from the conserved cysteine through the conserved F or W. D genes are given only for firm matches.

>NA|TRBV7-2|TRBJ1-2
TGTGCCAGCAGCTTAGCGGGGGCATATGGCTACACCTTC
CASSLAGAYGYTF
>TRBD1|TRBV5-1|TRBJ1-4
TGCGCCAGCAGCCTACCTGGGACAGGGGTCGGGGATGAAAAACTGTTTTTT
CASSLPGTGVGDEKLFF
>TRBD1|TRBV12-3/TRBV12-4|TRBJ1-1
TGTGCCAGCAGTCCCAGGGGGCCTGAAGCTTTCTTT
CASSPRGPEAFF
>TRBD2|TRBV4-1|TRBJ2-1
TGCGCCAGCAGGTCCACTAGCGCCCCTTACAATGAGCAGTTCTTC
CASRSTSAPYNEQFF
>TRBD1|TRBV25-1|TRBJ1-4
TGTGCCAGCATTGCCACAGGGGGGCGGAATGAAAAACTGTTTTTT
CASIATGGRNEKLFF
>NA|TRBV5-6|TRBJ1-6
TGTGCCAGCAGCCCGCAACTGGGGGCCTATGATTCACCCCTCCACTTT
CASSPQLGAYDSPLHF
>TRBD1|TRBV18|TRBJ1-2
TGTGCCAGCTCACCACCGAGGGGGCTGGGGACACCCCACGACTATGGCTACACCTTC
CASSPPRGLGTPHDYGYTF
>TRBD2|TRBV11-2|TRBJ2-2
TGTGCCAGCAGCTTAGGGACTAGCTATAACACCGGGGAGCTGTTTTTT
CASSLGTSYNTGELFF
>TRBD1|TRBV29-1|TRBJ1-2
TGCAGCGTGGGACAGGGAGACTATGGCTACACCTTC
CSVGQGDYGYTF
>NA|TRBV28|TRBJ1-5
TGTGCCAGCAGCCTCGCGGGGTACGGGGGTCAGCCCCAGCATTTT
CASSLAGYGGQPQHF
>NA|TRBV19|TRBJ1-5
TGTGCCAGTAGTATCGAGGGCGAGGGTTATAGCAATCAGCCCCAGCATTTT
CASSIEGEGYSNQPQHF